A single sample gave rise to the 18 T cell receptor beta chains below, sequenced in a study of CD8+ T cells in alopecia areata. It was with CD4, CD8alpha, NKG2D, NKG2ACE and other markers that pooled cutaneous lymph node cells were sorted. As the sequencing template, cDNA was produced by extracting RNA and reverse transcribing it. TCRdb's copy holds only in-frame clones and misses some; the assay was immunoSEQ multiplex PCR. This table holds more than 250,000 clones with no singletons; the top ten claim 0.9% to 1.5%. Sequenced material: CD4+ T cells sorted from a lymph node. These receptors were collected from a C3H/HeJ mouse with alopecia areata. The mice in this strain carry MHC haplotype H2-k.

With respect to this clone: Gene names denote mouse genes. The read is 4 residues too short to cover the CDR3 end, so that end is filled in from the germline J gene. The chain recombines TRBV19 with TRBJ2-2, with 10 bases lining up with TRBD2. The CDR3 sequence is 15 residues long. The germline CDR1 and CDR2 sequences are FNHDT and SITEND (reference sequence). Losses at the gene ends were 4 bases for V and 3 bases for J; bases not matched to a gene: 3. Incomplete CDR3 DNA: TGTGCCAGCAGTGGACTGGGGGAGGACACCGGG. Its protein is CASSGLGEDTG. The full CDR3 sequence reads CASSGLGEDTGQLYF.

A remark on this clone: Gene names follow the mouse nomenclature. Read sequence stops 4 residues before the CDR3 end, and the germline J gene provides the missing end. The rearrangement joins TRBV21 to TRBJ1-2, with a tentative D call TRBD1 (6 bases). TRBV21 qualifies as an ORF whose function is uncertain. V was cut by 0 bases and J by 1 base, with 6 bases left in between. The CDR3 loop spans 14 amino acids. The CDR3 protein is CASSQSTGNSDYTF. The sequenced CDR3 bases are TGTGCTAGCAGTCAATCGACAGGAAACTCC.

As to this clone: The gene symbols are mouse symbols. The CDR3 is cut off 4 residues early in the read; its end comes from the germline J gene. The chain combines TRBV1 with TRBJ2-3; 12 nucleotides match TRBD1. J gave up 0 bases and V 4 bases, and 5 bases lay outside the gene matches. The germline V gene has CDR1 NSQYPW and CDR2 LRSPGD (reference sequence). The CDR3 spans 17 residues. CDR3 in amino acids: CTCSVPGQGASAETLYF. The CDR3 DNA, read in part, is TGCACCTGCAGTGTACCGGGACAGGGGGCTAGTGCAGAA.

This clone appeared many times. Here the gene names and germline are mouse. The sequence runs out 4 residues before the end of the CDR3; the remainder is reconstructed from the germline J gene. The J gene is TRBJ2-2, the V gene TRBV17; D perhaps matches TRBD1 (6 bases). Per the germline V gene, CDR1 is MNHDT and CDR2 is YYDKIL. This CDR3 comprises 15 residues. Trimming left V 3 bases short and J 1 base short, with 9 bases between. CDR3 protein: CASSSVRGNTGQLYF. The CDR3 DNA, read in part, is TGTGCTAGCAGTAGTGTCAGGGGAAACACCGGG. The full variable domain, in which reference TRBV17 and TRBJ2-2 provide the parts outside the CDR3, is DTTVKQNPRYKLARVGKPVNLICSQTMNHDTMYWYQKKPNQAPKLLLFYYDKILNREADTFEKFQSSRPNNSFCSLYIGSAGLEYSAMYLCASSSVRGNTGQLYFGEGSKLTVL.

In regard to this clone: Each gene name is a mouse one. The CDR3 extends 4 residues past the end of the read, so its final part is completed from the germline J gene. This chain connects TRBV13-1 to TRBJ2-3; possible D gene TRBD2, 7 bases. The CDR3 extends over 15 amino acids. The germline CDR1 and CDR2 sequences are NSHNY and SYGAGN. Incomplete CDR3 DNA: TGTGCCAGCAGTGATGAGGCTGGGGGCGAAGAA. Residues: CASSDEAGGEE. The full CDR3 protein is CASSDEAGGEETLYF.

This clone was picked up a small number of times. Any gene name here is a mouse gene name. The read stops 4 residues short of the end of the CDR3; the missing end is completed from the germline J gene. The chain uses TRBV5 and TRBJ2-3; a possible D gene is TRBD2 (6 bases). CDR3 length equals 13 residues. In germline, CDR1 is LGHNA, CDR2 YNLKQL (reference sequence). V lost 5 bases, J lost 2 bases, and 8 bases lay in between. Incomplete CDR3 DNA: TGTGCCAGCAGCAGACTGGATGCAGAA. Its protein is CASSRLDAE. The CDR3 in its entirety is CASSRLDAETLYF.

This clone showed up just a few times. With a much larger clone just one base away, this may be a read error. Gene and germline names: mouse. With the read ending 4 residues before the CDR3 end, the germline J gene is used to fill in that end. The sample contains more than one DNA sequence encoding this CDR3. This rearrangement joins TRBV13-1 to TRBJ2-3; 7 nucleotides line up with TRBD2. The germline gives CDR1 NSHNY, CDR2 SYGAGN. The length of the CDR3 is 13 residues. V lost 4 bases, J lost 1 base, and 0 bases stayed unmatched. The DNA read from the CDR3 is TGTGCCAGCAGTCTGGGGGGTGCAGAA. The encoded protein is CASSLGGAE. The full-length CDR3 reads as CASSLGGAETLYF.

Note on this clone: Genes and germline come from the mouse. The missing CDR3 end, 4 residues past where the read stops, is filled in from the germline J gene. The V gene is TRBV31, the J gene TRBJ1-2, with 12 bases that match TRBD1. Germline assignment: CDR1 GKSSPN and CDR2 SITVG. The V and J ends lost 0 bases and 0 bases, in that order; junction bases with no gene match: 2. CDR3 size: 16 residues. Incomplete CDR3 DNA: TGTGCCTGGAGTCTGGGGACAGGGGGCTCAAACTCC. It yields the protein CAWSLGTGGSNS. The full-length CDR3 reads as CAWSLGTGGSNSDYTF.

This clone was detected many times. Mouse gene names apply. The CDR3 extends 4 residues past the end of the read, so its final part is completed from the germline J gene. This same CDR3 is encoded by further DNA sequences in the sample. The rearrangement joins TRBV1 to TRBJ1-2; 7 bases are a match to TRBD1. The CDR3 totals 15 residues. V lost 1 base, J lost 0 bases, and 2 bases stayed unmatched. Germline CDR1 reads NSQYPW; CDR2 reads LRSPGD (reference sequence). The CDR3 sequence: CTCSAGGTANSDYTF. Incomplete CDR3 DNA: TGCACCTGCAGTGCAGGCGGGACAGCAAACTCC.

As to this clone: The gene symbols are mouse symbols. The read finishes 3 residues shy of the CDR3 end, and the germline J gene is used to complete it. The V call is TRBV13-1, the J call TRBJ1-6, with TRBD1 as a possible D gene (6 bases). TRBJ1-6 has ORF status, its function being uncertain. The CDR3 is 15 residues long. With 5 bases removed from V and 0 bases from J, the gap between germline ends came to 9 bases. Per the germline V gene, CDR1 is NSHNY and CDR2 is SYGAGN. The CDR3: CASSGTNSYNSPLYF. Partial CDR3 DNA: TGTGCCAGCAGCGGGACAAATTCCTATAATTCGCCC.

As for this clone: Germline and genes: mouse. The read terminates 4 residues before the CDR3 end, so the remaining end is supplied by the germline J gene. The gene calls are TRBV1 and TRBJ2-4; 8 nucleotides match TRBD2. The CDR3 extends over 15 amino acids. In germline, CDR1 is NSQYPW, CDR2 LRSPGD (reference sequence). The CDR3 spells CTCSADTGGENTLYF. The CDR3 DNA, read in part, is TGCACCTGCAGTGCAGATACTGGGGGCGAAAAC.

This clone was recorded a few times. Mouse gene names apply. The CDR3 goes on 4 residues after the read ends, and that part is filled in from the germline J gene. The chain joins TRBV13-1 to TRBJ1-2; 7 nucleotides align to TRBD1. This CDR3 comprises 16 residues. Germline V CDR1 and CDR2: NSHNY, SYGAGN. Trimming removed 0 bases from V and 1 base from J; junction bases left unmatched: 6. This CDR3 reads CASSDATGDRNSDYTF. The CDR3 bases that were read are TGTGCCAGCAGTGATGCAACAGGGGATCGAAACTCC.

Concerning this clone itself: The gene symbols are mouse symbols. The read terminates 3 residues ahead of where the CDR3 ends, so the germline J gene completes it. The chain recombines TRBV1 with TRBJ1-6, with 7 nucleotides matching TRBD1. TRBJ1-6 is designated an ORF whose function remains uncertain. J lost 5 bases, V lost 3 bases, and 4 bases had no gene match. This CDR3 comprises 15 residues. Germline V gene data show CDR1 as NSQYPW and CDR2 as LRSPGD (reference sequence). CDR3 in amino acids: CTCSASGQNNSPLYF. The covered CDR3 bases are TGCACCTGCAGTGCCTCGGGACAGAATAATTCGCCC.

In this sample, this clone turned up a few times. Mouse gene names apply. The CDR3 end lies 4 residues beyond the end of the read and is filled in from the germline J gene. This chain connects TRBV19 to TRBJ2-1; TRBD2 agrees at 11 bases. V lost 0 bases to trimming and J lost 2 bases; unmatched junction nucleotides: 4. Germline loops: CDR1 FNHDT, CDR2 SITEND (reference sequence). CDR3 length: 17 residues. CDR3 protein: CASSIVTGGADYAEQFF. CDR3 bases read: TGTGCCAGCAGTATAGTAACTGGGGGGGCGGACTATGCT.

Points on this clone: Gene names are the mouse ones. The sequenced part of the CDR3 DNA is TGTGCCAGCAGTTGGGACAGCAACTCC. Translating it yields CASSWDSNS. The CDR3, in full, reads CASSWDSNSDYTF. V is TRBV19 and J is TRBJ1-2; the match to TRBD1 covers 7 bases. The read ends 4 residues early relative to the CDR3; the germline J gene fills the gap. The V and J ends lost 4 bases and 2 bases, in that order; junction bases with no gene match: 2. Germline CDR1 reads FNHDT; CDR2 reads SITEND (reference sequence). The CDR3 is 13 residues long. The full variable domain, its missing parts supplied by reference TRBV19 and TRBJ1-2, is GGIITQTPKFLIGQEGQKLTLKCQQNFNHDTMYWYRQDSGKGLRLIYYSITENDLQKGDLSEGYDASREKKSSFSLTVTSAQKNEMAVFLCASSWDSNSDYTFGSGTRLLVI.

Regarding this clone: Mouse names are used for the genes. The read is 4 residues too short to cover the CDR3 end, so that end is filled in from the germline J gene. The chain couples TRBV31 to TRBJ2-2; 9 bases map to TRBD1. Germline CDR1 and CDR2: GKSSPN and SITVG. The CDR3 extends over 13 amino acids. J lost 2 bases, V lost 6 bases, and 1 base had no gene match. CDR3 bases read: TGTGCCTGTGACAGGGGGAACACCGGG. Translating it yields CACDRGNTG. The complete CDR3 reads CACDRGNTGQLYF.

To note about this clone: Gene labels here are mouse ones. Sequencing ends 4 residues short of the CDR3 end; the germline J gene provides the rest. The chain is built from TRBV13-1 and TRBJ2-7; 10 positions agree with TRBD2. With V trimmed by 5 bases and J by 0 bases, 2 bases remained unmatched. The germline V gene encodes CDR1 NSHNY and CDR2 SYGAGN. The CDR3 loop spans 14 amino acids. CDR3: CASRGTGDSYEQYF. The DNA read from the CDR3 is TGTGCCAGCAGAGGGACTGGGGACTCCTAT.

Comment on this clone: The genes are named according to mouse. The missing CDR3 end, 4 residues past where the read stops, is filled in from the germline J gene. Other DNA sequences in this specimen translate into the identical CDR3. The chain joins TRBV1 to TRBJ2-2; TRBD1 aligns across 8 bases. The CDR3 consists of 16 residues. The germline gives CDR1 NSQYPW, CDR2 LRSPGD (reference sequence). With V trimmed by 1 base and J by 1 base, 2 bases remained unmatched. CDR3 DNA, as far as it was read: TGCACCTGCAGTGCAGTAACAGGGGGAAACACCGGG. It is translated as CTCSAVTGGNTG. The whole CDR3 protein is CTCSAVTGGNTGQLYF.